Each of the 20 T cell receptor beta chains below was sequenced from the same sample in a study of T cell repertoires in cytomegalovirus infection. Their cognate antigens are unknown. TCRdb reprocessed the reads with MiXCR, giving one entry per CDR3 protein. The sample records approximately 100,000 distinct CDR3 sequences, under 50% being singletons. Sequences were derived from CD8+ T cells from cultured PBMCs, sampled from culture after CMV antigen stimulation. The receptors shown here come from a human donor in good health (CMV status not recorded). Some clones in this sample may be carry-over from other donors' samples.

This chain links TRBV19 with TRBJ1-2; no firm D call. CDR3 length: 17 amino acids. Germline lookup yields CDR1 LNHDA and CDR2 SQIVND (reference sequence). The V gene lost 6 bases and the J gene lost 4 bases, with 24 bases spanning the gap. CDR3 in amino acids: CASSQIYRGDMGYGYTF. The CDR3 region has the DNA TGTGCCAGTAGCCAAATATATCGGGGAGATATGGGCTATGGCTACACCTTC.

V usage is TRBV18 and J usage is TRBJ1-2; D remains ambiguous. V lost 2 bases, J lost 7 bases, and 17 bases lay in between. The V gene's germline CDR1 is KGHSH and CDR2 LQKENI. This CDR3 is 15 amino acids long. CDR3 protein: CASSPSPLKEGGYTF. The CDR3 DNA follows: TGTGCCAGCTCACCATCGCCTCTAAAAGAGGGTGGCTACACCTTC. The complete variable domain, with remaining parts taken from reference TRBV18 and TRBJ1-2, reads NAGVMQNPRHLVRRRGQEARLRCSPMKGHSHVYWYRQLPEEGLKFMVYLQKENIIDESGMPKERFSAEFPKEGPSILRIQQVVRGDSAAYFCASSPSPLKEGGYTFGSGTRLTVV.

CDR3 nucleotide sequence: TGTGCCAGCAGCCCCCACGGGGGCACTGAAGCTTTCTTT. This translates into CASSPHGGTEAFF. The chain links TRBV7-3 to TRBJ1-1, with TRBD1 as a possible D gene (5 bases). Trimming took 5 bases from V and 4 from J, leaving 11 bases between them. This CDR3 spans 13 amino acids. CDR1 SGHTA and CDR2 FQGTGA come from the germline V gene.

The sample holds many counts of this clonotype. The chain recombines TRBV7-7 with TRBJ1-1; no reliable D call. Trimming left V 3 bases short and J 0 bases short, with 5 bases between. The CDR3 has 13 residues. Germline V lookup: CDR1 SSHAT, CDR2 FNYEAQ (reference sequence). The CDR3 sequence: CASSFGLNTEAFF. In DNA form, the CDR3 reads TGTGCCAGCAGCTTTGGATTGAACACTGAAGCTTTCTTT.

V is TRBV7-8 and J is TRBJ2-7; no clear D. This CDR3 spans 14 amino acids. The germline CDR1 and CDR2 sequences are SGHVS and FQNEAQ. Trimming took 4 bases from V and 2 from J, leaving 12 bases between them. CDR3 in DNA: TGTGCCAGCAGCTCCCCCGGTTCGGCCTACGAGCAGTACTTC. The encoded protein is CASSSPGSAYEQYF.

The chain joins TRBV29-1 to TRBJ2-7; D possibly corresponds to TRBD1 (7 bases). The length of the CDR3 is 15 residues. V was cut by 6 bases and J by 0 bases, with 18 bases left in between. Germline CDR1 reads SQVTM; CDR2 reads ANQGSEA. DNA of the CDR3: TGCAGCGTACCCCTCTCAGGGGGGAACTCCTACGAGCAGTACTTC. It yields the protein CSVPLSGGNSYEQYF.

The J gene is TRBJ2-3, the V gene TRBV7-6; possibly TRBD1 or TRBD2 for D (5 bases each). Trimming pared 0 bases from V and 4 bases from J, leaving 8 bases between. The CDR3 extends over 14 amino acids. Germline CDR1 and CDR2: SGHVS and FNYEAQ. CDR3 protein: CASSLAGEPDTQYF. The CDR3 DNA reads TGTGCCAGCAGCTTAGCGGGGGAGCCAGATACGCAGTATTTT.

Comments on this clonotype: A much larger clone differs by one base, so this may be a read error. This chain connects TRBV20-1 to TRBJ2-7; possible D gene TRBD2, 7 bases. The CDR3 runs 13 residues. Germline loops: CDR1 DFQATT, CDR2 SNEGSKA (reference sequence). The CDR3 nucleotides read TGCGGTGCTAAGGGGGGGACCCCCTACGAGCAGTACTTC. Translating gives CGAKGGTPYEQYF.

The chain has TRBV27 and TRBJ1-1; unclear D gene. Looked up from germline, CDR1 is MNHEY and CDR2 is SMNVEV (reference sequence). Trimming shortened V by 5 bases and J by 0 bases, and 16 bases separated the two germline ends. CDR3 length equals 16 residues. CDR3 protein: CASSPTPRLMNTEAFF. The CDR3 bases are TGTGCCAGCAGTCCAACCCCGCGCCTAATGAACACTGAAGCTTTCTTT.

This clonotype has ten or more counts. The chain uses TRBV7-8 and TRBJ2-1; TRBD2 matches 16 bases. This CDR3 region has 19 residues. V shed 5 bases and J 1 base; nucleotides not matched to a gene: 8. The germline V gene encodes CDR1 SGHVS and CDR2 FQNEAQ. CDR3 sequence: CASSHPGTSGGGSYNEQFF. The CDR3 region has the DNA TGTGCCAGCAGCCACCCCGGGACTAGCGGGGGGGGATCCTACAATGAGCAGTTCTTC.

This clonotype was seen a few times. V gene TRBV7-9 combines with J gene TRBJ1-5, with unresolved D. V lost 2 bases, J lost 6 bases, and 8 bases lay in between. The V gene's germline CDR1 is SEHNR and CDR2 FQNEAQ (reference sequence). The CDR3 length is 13 residues. CDR3 region: CASSLLGGQPQHF. CDR3 nucleotide sequence: TGTGCCAGCAGCTTATTAGGAGGTCAGCCCCAGCATTTT.

J is TRBJ2-2 and V is TRBV20-1; 8 nucleotides line up with TRBD1. J gave up 6 bases and V 0 bases, and 6 bases lay outside the gene matches. Germline assignment: CDR1 DFQATT and CDR2 SNEGSKA (reference sequence). CDR3 length equals 15 residues. The CDR3 nucleotides read TGCAGTGCTAGAGATCCCAGCAGGGGGCCCGGGGAGCTGTTTTTT. Protein: CSARDPSRGPGELFF.

The chain combines TRBV27 with TRBJ1-5, with 7 bases that match TRBD1. Germline CDR1 MNHEY, CDR2 SMNVEV (reference sequence). The CDR3 consists of 16 residues. V lost 2 bases to trimming and J lost 2 bases; unmatched junction nucleotides: 6. The CDR3 bases are TGTGCCAGCAGTTTAGTGCACAGGGGCGGCAATCAGCCCCAGCATTTT. Translation gives CASSLVHRGGNQPQHF.

As to this clonotype: This could be a read error, since a much larger clone is one nucleotide away. The genes are TRBV7-2 and TRBJ1-1, with D unclear. The CDR3 is 14 amino acids. Germline assignment: CDR1 SGHTA and CDR2 FQGNSA. The CDR3, as DNA: TGTGCCAGCAGCTACCAAACACCGAACACTAAAGCTTTCTTT. Encoded protein: CASSYQTPNTKAFF.

The chain carries TRBV6-1 and TRBJ1-5; TRBD1 agrees at 7 bases. Germline CDR1 and CDR2: MNHNS and SASEGT. Trimming cost V 2 bases and J 4 bases; bases outside gene matches: 5. The CDR3 is made up of 15 amino acids. This CDR3 reads CASSEWGRGNQPQHF. The CDR3 nucleotides read TGTGCCAGCAGTGAATGGGGCAGGGGGAATCAGCCCCAGCATTTT.

The rearrangement joins TRBV7-6 to TRBJ2-7; the D is unclear. V lost 1 base and J lost 5, with 9 bases in between. Germline lookup yields CDR1 SGHVS and CDR2 FNYEAQ. CDR3 length equals 13 residues. CDR3 in amino acids: CASSLDGAHEQYF. The DNA for the CDR3 is TGTGCCAGCAGCTTAGATGGTGCTCACGAGCAGTACTTC.

This clonotype was detected a few times. The CDR3 loop reads CASTGSGTLETQYF. CDR3 in DNA: TGTGCCAGCACCGGGAGTGGGACTTTGGAGACCCAGTACTTC. V is TRBV6-2 or TRBV6-3 and J is TRBJ2-5; the D gene is possibly TRBD2 (6 bases). CDR3 length equals 14 residues. Trimming pared 7 bases from V and 5 bases from J, leaving 17 bases between. Germline CDR1 reads MNHEY; CDR2 reads SVGEGT.

This chain uses TRBV5-4 with TRBJ1-1, with D tentatively TRBD1 (6 bases). V lost 3 bases, J lost 1 base, and 7 bases lay in between. This CDR3 contains 13 residues. Germline CDR1 is SGHNT and CDR2 is YYREEE (reference sequence). CDR3 sequence reads: CASSSGQNTEAFF. DNA of the CDR3: TGTGCCAGCAGCTCGGGACAGAACACTGAAGCTTTCTTT.

This chain uses TRBV6-1 with TRBJ2-3; TRBD2 aligns across 9 bases. Germline V gene data show CDR1 as MNHNS and CDR2 as SASEGT. V lost 2 bases and J lost 3; bases outside the gene matches: 6. This CDR3 region has 16 residues. Here the CDR3 reads CASSERAGGPTDTQYF. The CDR3, as DNA: TGTGCCAGCAGTGAAAGGGCGGGGGGGCCAACAGATACGCAGTATTTT.

The chain is built from TRBV19 and TRBJ1-1, with D tentatively TRBD1 (5 bases). Germline CDR1 and CDR2: LNHDA and SQIVND (reference sequence). There are 15 residues in the CDR3. V was clipped by 0 bases and J by 2 bases, with 10 bases between them. The CDR3 nucleotides are TGTGCCAGTAGTATAGATCGGGACCTCAACACTGAAGCTTTCTTT. Its translation: CASSIDRDLNTEAFF.